The T cell receptor beta chain under discussion was sequenced for a study of blood T cell repertoires in COVID-19. Looking at the study overall: Samples taken during acute and convalescent COVID-19 were collected in the United States, Italy and Spain. The analysed material was cDNA or gDNA that came from T cells, B-cell-depleted T cells, or PBMCs.

This clone came up once. In the original workflow: Nucleated cell counts were estimated from reference gene primer amplification. The protocol was immunoSEQ multiplex PCR, while the TCRdb copy is restricted to in-frame clones and leaves out a portion. V, J and clone size are taken as reported in that table, and D and trimming were inferred from the DNA itself. The table shows about 50,000 clones, with around 80% occurring only once. V was clipped by 3 bases and J by 6 bases; unmatched bases: 14. Germline assignment: CDR1 DFQATT and CDR2 SNEGSKA (reference sequence). This CDR3 region has 16 residues. This sequence joins TRBV20-1 and TRBJ2-1, with 7 bases lining up with TRBD2. The sequenced sample consisted of peripheral blood. The clonotype comes from a human donor in a cohort sampled during active COVID-19. The CDR3 loop is CSASPWGGSPGNEQFF. CDR3 in DNA: TGCAGTGCTAGTCCATGGGGGGGGTCCCCTGGCAATGAGCAGTTCTTC.